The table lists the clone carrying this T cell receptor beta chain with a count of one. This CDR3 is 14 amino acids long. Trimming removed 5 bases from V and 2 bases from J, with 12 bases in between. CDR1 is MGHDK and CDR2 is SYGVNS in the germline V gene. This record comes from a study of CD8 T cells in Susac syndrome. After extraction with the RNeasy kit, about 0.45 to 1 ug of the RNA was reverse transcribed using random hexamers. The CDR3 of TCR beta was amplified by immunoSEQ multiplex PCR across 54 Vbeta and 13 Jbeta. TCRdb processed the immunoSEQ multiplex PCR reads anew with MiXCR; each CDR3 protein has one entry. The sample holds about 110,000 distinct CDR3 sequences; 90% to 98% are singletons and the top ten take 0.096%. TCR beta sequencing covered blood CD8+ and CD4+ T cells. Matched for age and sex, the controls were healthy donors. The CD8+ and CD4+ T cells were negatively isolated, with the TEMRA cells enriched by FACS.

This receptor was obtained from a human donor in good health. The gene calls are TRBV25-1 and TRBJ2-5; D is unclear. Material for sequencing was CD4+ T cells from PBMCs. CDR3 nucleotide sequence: TGTGCCAGCAGTCGGCATGGCTTGCAAGAGACCCAGTACTTC. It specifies CASSRHGLQETQYF.